The 13 T cell receptor beta chains below come from one sample, sequenced in a study of T cells in tuberculosis. Assay: immunoSEQ multiplex PCR; the TCRdb copy retains only in-frame clones and omits some. The data hold tens of thousands of clones, with roughly 91% observed a single time. After thawing and overnight rest, PBMC were stained with GMM-loaded CD1B tetramer, viability dye and anti-CD3 for sorting. CD1B tetramers were loaded with Rhodococcus equi-derived C32 glucose monomycolate. The sequenced sample consisted of CD1b-GMM tetramer-negative cells sorted from PBMCs. These receptors were taken from an adult woman with latent tuberculosis.

This chain joins TRBV6-5 and TRBJ2-1; 8 bases map to TRBD1. J lost 4 bases, V lost 2 bases, and 4 bases had no gene match. The CDR3 is made up of 15 amino acids. Per the germline V gene, CDR1 is MNHEY and CDR2 is SVGAGI. The DNA of the CDR3 is TGTGCCAGCAGTTACATTCAGGGGGCGTACAATGAGCAGTTCTTC. It codes for CASSYIQGAYNEQFF.

The count of this clone is one. The chain employs TRBV7-9 and TRBJ2-7; a weak D match, TRBD1 (5 bases). The CDR3 consists of 11 residues. The V end lost 8 bases, the J end lost 6 bases, and 11 bases lay between the germline ends. Germline lookup yields CDR1 SEHNR and CDR2 FQNEAQ (reference sequence). Here the CDR3 DNA reads TGTGCCAGCGGGCAGGGCGGCGAGCAGTACTTC. Protein product: CASGQGGEQYF.

The chain links TRBV14 to TRBJ2-1; TRBD2 aligns across 7 bases. V gave up 4 bases and J gave up 1 base; unmatched junction bases: 7. Germline CDR1 is SGHDN and CDR2 is FVKESK. The CDR3 consists of 16 residues. As DNA, the CDR3 is TGTGCCAGCAGCCCTCTCGCGGGGGTGTCCTACAATGAGCAGTTCTTC. Its translation is CASSPLAGVSYNEQFF.

This clone is a singleton in its sample. The gene calls are TRBV6-1 and TRBJ1-5; 7 nucleotides line up with TRBD1. The CDR3 has 15 amino acids. V lost 1 base, J lost 9 bases, and 9 bases stayed unmatched. The germline V gene has CDR1 MNHNS and CDR2 SASEGT. CDR3 sequence reads: CASSEEQGLFGPQHF. The CDR3 DNA is TGTGCCAGCAGTGAAGAACAGGGGCTCTTCGGGCCCCAGCATTTT.

This chain joins TRBV5-4 and TRBJ2-6; a weak D match, TRBD1 (6 bases). V was trimmed by 5 bases and J by 2 bases, leaving 17 bases between them. CDR1 and CDR2 from the germline V gene are SGHNT and YYREEE (reference sequence). The CDR3 consists of 17 residues. CDR3 nucleotide sequence: TGTGCCAGCAGTGAAAAGACAGGTCCCCCTGGGGCCAACGTCCTGACTTTC. Translation gives CASSEKTGPPGANVLTF.

CDR3 sequence (DNA): TGCGCCAGCAGCTTGGACGGGCGGAGGCGAAATACGCAGTATTTT. As protein: CASSLDGRRRNTQYF. The chain links TRBV5-1 to TRBJ2-3, with a tentative D call TRBD2 (5 bases). The CDR3 runs 15 residues. V was clipped by 0 bases and J by 7 bases, with 15 bases between them. CDR1 and CDR2 from the germline V gene are SGHRS and YFSETQ.

V and J are TRBV2 and TRBJ2-5; 8 bases are shared with TRBD1. The trim removed 5 bases at V and 5 bases at J, leaving 4 bases unmatched. Germline V gives CDR1 SNHLY, CDR2 FYNNEI. The CDR3 has 13 residues. The DNA for the CDR3 is TGTGCCAGCAGTTCGGACAGGGTGGAGACCCAGTACTTC. This gives the protein CASSSDRVETQYF.

This chain uses TRBV5-4 with TRBJ2-7; D is perhaps TRBD1 (5 bases). The CDR3 length is 14 residues. Trimming pared 1 base from V and 6 bases from J, leaving 14 bases between. Germline CDR1 is SGHNT and CDR2 is YYREEE (reference sequence). CDR3 nucleotide sequence: TGTGCCAGCAGCTTGACGCAGGGTCTCGGCGAGCAGTACTTC. It yields the protein CASSLTQGLGEQYF.

This chain links TRBV19 with TRBJ2-5; 11 nucleotides line up with TRBD2. After removal of 6 bases from V and 0 bases from J, the junction contained 3 bases not matched to a gene. This CDR3 has 15 amino acids. Germline lookup yields CDR1 LNHDA and CDR2 SQIVND (reference sequence). This CDR3 reads CASRRGLADQETQYF. Here the CDR3 DNA reads TGTGCCAGTAGGAGGGGACTAGCGGACCAAGAGACCCAGTACTTC.

V gene TRBV5-4 combines with J gene TRBJ1-1, with a weak D call TRBD1 (6 bases). This CDR3 region has 16 residues. The germline gives CDR1 SGHNT, CDR2 YYREEE (reference sequence). V was clipped by 4 bases and J by 2 bases, with 18 bases between them. The CDR3 DNA sequence: TGTGCCAGCAGCGTCGACAGGAACCTACTAAACACTGAAGCTTTCTTT. Translated: CASSVDRNLLNTEAFF.

This chain links TRBV7-2 with TRBJ2-2; possibly TRBD2 for D (5 bases). V lost 3 bases and J lost 2, with 10 bases in between. Germline CDR1 SGHTA, CDR2 FQGNSA. This CDR3 is built from 15 residues. CDR3 nucleotide sequence: TGTGCCAGCAGCTTTCATGCGGGCAACACCGGGGAGCTGTTTTTT. Protein product: CASSFHAGNTGELFF.

V and J are TRBV11-2 and TRBJ2-1, with D possibly being TRBD2 (5 bases). Trimming pared 0 bases from V and 4 bases from J, leaving 10 bases between. CDR3 length equals 15 residues. CDR1 is SGHAT and CDR2 is FQNNGV in the germline V gene. This CDR3 reads CASSLESGPYNEQFF. The DNA for the CDR3 is TGTGCCAGCAGCTTAGAGAGCGGACCGTACAATGAGCAGTTCTTC.

The rearrangement uses TRBV6-1 and TRBJ1-1; TRBD1 agrees at 8 bases. J gave up 5 bases and V 3 bases, and 5 bases lay outside the gene matches. The CDR3 covers 14 residues. Germline V gives CDR1 MNHNS, CDR2 SASEGT. The CDR3 DNA reads as TGTGCCAGCAGTGATGTCAGGGGGCATACTGAAGCTTTCTTT. It yields the protein CASSDVRGHTEAFF.